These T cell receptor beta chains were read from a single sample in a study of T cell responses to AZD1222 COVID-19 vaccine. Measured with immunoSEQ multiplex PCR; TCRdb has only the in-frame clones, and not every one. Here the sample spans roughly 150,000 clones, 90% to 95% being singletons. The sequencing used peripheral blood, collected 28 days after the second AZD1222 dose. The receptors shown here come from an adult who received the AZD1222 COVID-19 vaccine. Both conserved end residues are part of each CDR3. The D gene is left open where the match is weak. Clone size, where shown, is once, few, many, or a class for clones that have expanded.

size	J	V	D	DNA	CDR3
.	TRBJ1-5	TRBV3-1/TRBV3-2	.	TGTGCCAGCAGCCAAGAGTTGGGTCAGCCCCAGCATTTT	CASSQELGQPQHF
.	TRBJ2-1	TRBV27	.	TGTGCCAGCAGGAGACAGCCGATCTCCTACAATGAGCAGTTCTTC	CASRRQPISYNEQFF
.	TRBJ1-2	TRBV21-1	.	TGTGCCAGCAGCAAACTCAGGGACGGTGAAAGCGACTATGGCTACACCTTC	CASSKLRDGESDYGYTF
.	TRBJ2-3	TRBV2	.	TGTGCCACCTCGAAGAGGGAGTCAGATACGCAGTATTTT	CATSKRESDTQYF
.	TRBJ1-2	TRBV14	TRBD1	TGTGCCAGCAGCACGGACAGGCAACAAATCTATGGCTACACCTTC	CASSTDRQQIYGYTF
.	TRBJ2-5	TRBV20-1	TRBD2	TGCAGTGCTAGTAGGACTAGCGGGAACAGAGAGACCCAGTACTTC	CSASRTSGNRETQYF
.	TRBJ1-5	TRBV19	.	TGTGCCAGTAGCGGGATCAATCAGCCCCAGCATTTT	CASSGINQPQHF
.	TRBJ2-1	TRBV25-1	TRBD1	TGTGCCAGCAGTGCCCCGGGACAGCCCTACAATGAGCAGTTCTTC	CASSAPGQPYNEQFF
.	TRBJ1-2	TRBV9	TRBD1	TGTGCCAGCAGCCCCGCCCTGGACAGGGGGCTTGGCTACACCTTC	CASSPALDRGLGYTF
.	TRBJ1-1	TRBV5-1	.	TGCGCCAGCAGCCCTTGGGGGAGTGGCGGCGGAGTGAACACTGAAGCTTTCTTT	CASSPWGSGGGVNTEAFF
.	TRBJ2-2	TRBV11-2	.	TGTGCCAGCAGCATAAATATAGGCACCGGGGAGCTGTTTTTT	CASSINIGTGELFF
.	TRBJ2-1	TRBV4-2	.	TGTGCCAGCAGCCGCACCCTGACAGCAAAACTCGACAATGAGCAGTTCTTC	CASSRTLTAKLDNEQFF
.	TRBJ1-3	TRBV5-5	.	TGTGCCAGCAGCTCACAGGGATCTGGAAACACCATATATTTT	CASSSQGSGNTIYF
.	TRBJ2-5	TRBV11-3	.	TGTGCCAGCAGCTTAGGCGCGGGCAGGGAGACCCAGTACTTC	CASSLGAGRETQYF
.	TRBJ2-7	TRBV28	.	TGTGCCAGCAGTTTATGGGGTGTACCGACCGAGCAGTACTTC	CASSLWGVPTEQYF
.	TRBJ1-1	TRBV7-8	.	TGTGCCAGCAGCTTCCCCGGCGGCACTGAAGCTTTCTTT	CASSFPGGTEAFF
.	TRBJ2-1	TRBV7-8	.	TGTGCCAGCAGCTTAGGAGGCACAGGGCATTCCTACAGGCAGTTCTTC	CASSLGGTGHSYRQFF
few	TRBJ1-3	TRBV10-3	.	TGTGCCATCAGTCAGAATCCCATGGGTTACCCCATATATTTT	CAISQNPMGYPIYF
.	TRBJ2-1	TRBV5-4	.	TGTGCCAGCAGCTTGGACGGGATTGGTGAGCAGTTCTTC	CASSLDGIGEQFF
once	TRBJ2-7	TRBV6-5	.	TGTGCCAGCAGTTACTCGGCTAACTACGAGCAGTACTTC	CASSYSANYEQYF
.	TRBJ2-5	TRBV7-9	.	TGTGCCAGCAACCCCTTAGGAGGACAGAACCAAGAGACCCAGTACTTC	CASNPLGGQNQETQYF
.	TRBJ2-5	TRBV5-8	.	TGTGCCAGCAGCTTTAACCAGCGAGGAGAGACCCAGTACTTC	CASSFNQRGETQYF
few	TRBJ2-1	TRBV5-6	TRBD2	TGTGCCAGCAGCTTGGGGGTCGCTAGCGGGAGGCGCAATGAGCAGTTCTTC	CASSLGVASGRRNEQFF
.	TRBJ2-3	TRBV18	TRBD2	TGTGCCAGCTCCAGCTCTAGCGGGAGAATAGATACGCAGTATTTT	CASSSSSGRIDTQYF
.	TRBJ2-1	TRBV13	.	TGTGCCAGCAGCTTAGGGGCCTTGGGGGGTACAGGGGAGCAGTTCTTC	CASSLGALGGTGEQFF
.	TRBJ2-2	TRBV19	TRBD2	TGTGCCAGTGGGGGGCTAGCGGGAGCCACCGGGGAGCTGTTTTTT	CASGGLAGATGELFF
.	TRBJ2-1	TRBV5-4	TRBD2	TGTGCCAGCAGCCCCAAGCGGGAGGCCCACAATGAGCAGTTCTTC	CASSPKREAHNEQFF
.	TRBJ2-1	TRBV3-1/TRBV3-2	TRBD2	TGTGCCAGCAGCCAAGATCTCCCTAGCGGGGACAATGAGCAGTTCTTC	CASSQDLPSGDNEQFF
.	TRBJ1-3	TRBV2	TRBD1	TGTGCCAGCAGTGAAAGGGGGACAGCGATCTCTGGAAACACCATATATTTT	CASSERGTAISGNTIYF
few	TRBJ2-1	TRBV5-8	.	TGTGCCAGCAGCGGGCCGGGGGGCCTATACAATGAGCAGTTCTTC	CASSGPGGLYNEQFF
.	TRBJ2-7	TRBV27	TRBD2	TGTGCCAGCAGTTCCCCGAGCGGGAGTGAGTACGAGCAGTACTTC	CASSSPSGSEYEQYF
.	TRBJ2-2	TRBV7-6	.	TGTGCCAGCAGCTCAGGTGGCGGGGTGAACACCGGGGAGCTGTTTTTT	CASSSGGGVNTGELFF
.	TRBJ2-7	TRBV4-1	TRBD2	TGCGCCAGCAGCCAAGGCGGGAGGGTGGGAGAGCAGTACTTC	CASSQGGRVGEQYF
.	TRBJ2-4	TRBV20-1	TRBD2	TGCAGTGCTAGTCTACTAGCGGGAGACCGGACCAAAAACATTCAGTACTTC	CSASLLAGDRTKNIQYF
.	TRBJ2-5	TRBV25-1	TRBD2	TGTGCCAGCAGTCGACCGAGCGGGACAGAGACCCAGTACTTC	CASSRPSGTETQYF
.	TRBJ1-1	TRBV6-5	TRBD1	TGTGCCAGCAGTTACGACAGGGGGCGTATTGAAGCTTTCTTT	CASSYDRGRIEAFF
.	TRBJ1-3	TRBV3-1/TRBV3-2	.	TGTGCCAGCAGCCTACAGGGAAACACCATATATTTT	CASSLQGNTIYF
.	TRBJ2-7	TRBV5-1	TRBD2	TGCGCCAGCAGCACTGGACTAGCGGGAGGGATGGGGGAGCAGTACTTC	CASSTGLAGGMGEQYF
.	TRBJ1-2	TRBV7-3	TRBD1	TGTGCCAGCAGCCCCCCGGGACAGGGGGCAAACTATGGCTACACCTTC	CASSPPGQGANYGYTF
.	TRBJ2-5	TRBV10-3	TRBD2	TGTGCCATCAGGGGTATAGCGGGTATAGAGACCCAGTACTTC	CAIRGIAGIETQYF
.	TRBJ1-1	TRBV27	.	TGTGCCAGCAACCCCAGGGGCAGGTCTTCCGAAGCTTTCTTT	CASNPRGRSSEAFF
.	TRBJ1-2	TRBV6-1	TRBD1	TGTGCCAGCAGTTCGACAGGGTTTGAGGGCTACACCTTC	CASSSTGFEGYTF
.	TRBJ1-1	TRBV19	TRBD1	TGTGCCAGTAGTACGGGACAGGGGAACACTGAAGCTTTCTTT	CASSTGQGNTEAFF
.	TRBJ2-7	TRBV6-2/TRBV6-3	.	TGTGCCAGCAGTTACAGGGGACTCGAGCAGTACTTC	CASSYRGLEQYF
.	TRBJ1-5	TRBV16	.	TGTGCCAGCAGCCAGTGGCAGGGCAGGGAGCCCCAGCATTTT	CASSQWQGREPQHF
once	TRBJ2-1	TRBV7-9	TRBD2	TGTGCCAGCAGCTTAGGGGCCTCGGAAGCGGGAGAAGCCTACAATGAGCAGTTCTTC	CASSLGASEAGEAYNEQFF
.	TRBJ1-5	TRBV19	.	TGTGCCAGTGGATCGACAGTGAATCAGCCCCAGCATTTT	CASGSTVNQPQHF